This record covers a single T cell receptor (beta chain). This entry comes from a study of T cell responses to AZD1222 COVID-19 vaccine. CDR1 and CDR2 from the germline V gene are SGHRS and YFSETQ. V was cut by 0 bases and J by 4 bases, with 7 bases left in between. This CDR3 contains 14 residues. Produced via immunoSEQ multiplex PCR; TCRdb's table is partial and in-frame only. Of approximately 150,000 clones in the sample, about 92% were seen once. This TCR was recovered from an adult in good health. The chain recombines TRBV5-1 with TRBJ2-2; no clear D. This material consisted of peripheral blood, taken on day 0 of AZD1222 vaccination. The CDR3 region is CASSLDPGTGELFF. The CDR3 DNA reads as TGCGCCAGCAGCTTGGACCCCGGCACCGGGGAGCTGTTTTTT.